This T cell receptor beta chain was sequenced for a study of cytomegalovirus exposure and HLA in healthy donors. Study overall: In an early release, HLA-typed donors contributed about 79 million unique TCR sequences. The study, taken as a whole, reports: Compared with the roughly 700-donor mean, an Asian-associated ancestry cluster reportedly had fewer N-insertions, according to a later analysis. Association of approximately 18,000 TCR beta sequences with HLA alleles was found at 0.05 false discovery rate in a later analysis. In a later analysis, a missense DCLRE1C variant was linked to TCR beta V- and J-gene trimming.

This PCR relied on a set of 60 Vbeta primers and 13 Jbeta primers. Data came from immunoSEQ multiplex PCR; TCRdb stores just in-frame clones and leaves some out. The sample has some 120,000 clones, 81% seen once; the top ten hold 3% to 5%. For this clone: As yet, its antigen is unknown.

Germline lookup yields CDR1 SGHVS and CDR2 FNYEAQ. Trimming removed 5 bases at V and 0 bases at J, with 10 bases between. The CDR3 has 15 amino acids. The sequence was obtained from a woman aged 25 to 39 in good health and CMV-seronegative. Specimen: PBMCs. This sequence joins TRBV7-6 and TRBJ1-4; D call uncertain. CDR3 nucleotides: TGTGCCAGCAGCAGAATCGGGGCAACTAATGAAAAACTGTTTTTT. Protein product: CASSRIGATNEKLFF.